The 10 T cell receptor beta chains below all came from one sample that was sequenced in a study of blood T cell repertoires in COVID-19. Clones were sequenced by immunoSEQ multiplex PCR, and TCRdb holds only the in-frame ones, with some missing. The sample shows just over 250,000 clones, around 84% of them seen only once. Sequenced sample: PBMCs or T cells enriched from blood (not recorded which). Source of these receptors: a man younger than 45 with acute COVID-19.

The rearrangement links TRBV18 to TRBJ1-1, with D hard to call. Looked up from germline, CDR1 is KGHSH and CDR2 is LQKENI. The CDR3 covers 15 residues. Trimming took off 3 bases at V and 2 bases at J, with 13 bases between the two ends. This CDR3 reads CASSPEQKINTEAFF. The DNA of the CDR3 is TGTGCCAGCTCACCTGAACAGAAGATCAACACTGAAGCTTTCTTT.

The V call is TRBV19, the J call TRBJ1-2; D gene unclear. This CDR3 region has 13 residues. The V gene lost 10 bases and the J gene lost 6 bases, with 18 bases spanning the gap. Looked up from germline, CDR1 is LNHDA and CDR2 is SQIVND (reference sequence). CDR3 amino acids: CATRAVRGNGYTF. The CDR3 DNA reads TGTGCCACCCGGGCGGTACGGGGTAATGGCTACACCTTC.

The chain has TRBV24-1 and TRBJ2-1, with 8 nucleotides matching TRBD2. The CDR3 runs 15 residues. V lost 0 bases to trimming and J lost 9 bases; unmatched junction nucleotides: 6. Germline loops: CDR1 KGHDR, CDR2 SFDVKD. CDR3 protein: CATSDLREGRGEQFF. The CDR3 DNA reads as TGTGCCACCAGTGATTTGCGGGAGGGCCGAGGTGAGCAGTTCTTC.

The chain has TRBV5-1 and TRBJ1-3; 8 bases match TRBD1. Germline CDR1 reads SGHRS; CDR2 reads YFSETQ. The CDR3 is 13 residues long. V shed 4 bases, J shed 9 bases, and the junction held 6 bases outside the gene matches. Here the CDR3 DNA reads TGCGCCAGCAGCCCCGGACAGGGTAGCACCATATATTTT. Translated, it gives CASSPGQGSTIYF.

About this clone itself: Germline is not matched at one junction end, which may reflect a read error. This rearrangement joins TRBV5-1 to TRBJ2-1, with TRBD2 matching over 11 bases. CDR1 SGHRS and CDR2 YFSETQ come from the germline V gene. The CDR3 has 16 amino acids. CDR3 sequence (DNA): TGTGCCAGCAGGCCCATTTTAGCGGGAGGGCCCCATGAGCAGTTCTTC. Translating it yields CASRPILAGGPHEQFF.

This chain uses TRBV19 with TRBJ1-4; 8 bases match TRBD1. This CDR3 contains 16 residues. J gave up 1 base and V 5 bases, and 6 bases lay outside the gene matches. Germline CDR1 reads LNHDA; CDR2 reads SQIVND (reference sequence). CDR3 DNA: TGTGCCAGTAGTCCTGACAGGGGAGTAACTAATGAAAAACTGTTTTTT. This encodes CASSPDRGVTNEKLFF.

V is TRBV19 and J is TRBJ2-2; D is perhaps TRBD2 (5 bases). Trimming stripped 5 bases from V and 1 base from J, with 14 bases between. CDR1 and CDR2 from the germline V gene are LNHDA and SQIVND (reference sequence). CDR3 length: 16 residues. For the CDR3, the DNA is TGTGCCAGTAGTCCCCCTAGCCCGGGGAACACCGGGGAGCTGTTTTTT. It specifies CASSPPSPGNTGELFF. Looking up the rest from reference TRBV19 and TRBJ2-2 gives the full variable domain: DGGITQSPKYLFRKEGQNVTLSCEQNLNHDAMYWYRQDPGQGLRLIYYSQIVNDFQKGDIAEGYSVSREKKESFPLTVTSAQKNPTAFYLCASSPPSPGNTGELFFGEGSRLTVL.

The rearrangement links TRBV11-2 to TRBJ2-1; 8 bases agree with TRBD1. The CDR3 totals 16 residues. The germline gives CDR1 SGHAT, CDR2 FQNNGV. Trimming at V came to 5 bases and at J to 0 bases, leaving 6 bases not matched to a gene. This CDR3 reads CASSPRTGSSYNEQFF. CDR3 bases: TGTGCCAGCAGCCCGCGGACAGGGAGCTCCTACAATGAGCAGTTCTTC.

The genes are TRBV27 and TRBJ1-1; a possible D gene is TRBD1 (5 bases). Trimming removed 3 bases from V and 3 bases from J, with 11 bases in between. Germline CDR1 MNHEY, CDR2 SMNVEV (reference sequence). The CDR3 is 14 residues long. The DNA for the CDR3 is TGTGCCAGCAGTTTTGGGGGGAGGGACACTGAAGCTTTCTTT. Protein product: CASSFGGRDTEAFF.

This sequence joins TRBV2 and TRBJ1-5; 9 bases match TRBD1. CDR3 size: 15 residues. In germline, CDR1 is SNHLY, CDR2 FYNNEI. Losses at the gene ends were 6 bases for V and 5 bases for J; bases not matched to a gene: 8. In DNA, the CDR3 is TGTGCCAGCAGCCGCCTTGACAGGGGGGATCAGCCCCAGCATTTT. It translates to CASSRLDRGDQPQHF.